This T cell receptor (beta chain) stems from a study of T-cell memory formation after mild COVID-19 (dated by TCRdb to the early 2020s). Some background on the complete study: TCR sequence clusters from the two donors were largely donor specific. T-cell clones expanding and contracting after mild COVID-19 in two donors were tracked by longitudinal TCRalpha and TCRbeta repertoire sequencing. Two young, previously healthy adult volunteers made up the cohort, one male and one female.

The V end loses 4 bases and the J end loses 5 bases, and a stretch of 21 bases separates them. Inclusive of the bounding cysteine and phenylalanine, the CDR3 is 15 residues long. The entry retains the CDR3 DNA only, 45 bases that are in frame from base 1. As encoded in the germline V gene (reference sequence), CDR1 is GTSNPN while CDR2 is SVGIG. The investigation overall reported the following: The study covered only a couple of mild cases, and larger cohorts including severe cases with pre-infection samples were considered necessary. SARS-CoV-2 specificity was not confirmed for the second-wave clones peaking on day 37. Contracting CD4+ clones were located mainly in the CM and EM memory subsets, whereas CD8+ clones were found to be enriched in EMRA. Clones contracting from day 15 to 85 had balanced CD4/CD8 phenotypes, while a second wave expanding from day 15 to 37 was biased towards CD4+. The detection of some responding clones in pre-infection memory suggests that pre-existing cross-reactive memory T cells joined the SARS-CoV-2 response.

TCRdb names Illumina NovaSeq 6000 as the instrument used. cDNA libraries for TCRalpha and TCRbeta were prepared by 5'RACE using constant-segment primers, with sample barcodes and unique molecular identifiers added. Trizol reagent was used to extract RNA from every sample. Libraries were amplified in two PCR steps, with a second sample barcode and Illumina TruSeq adapters added in the second step. Sequencing of libraries was performed on an Illumina NovaSeq with 2 x 150 bp paired-end reads. The original methods were these. With migec v1.2.7, reads were demultiplexed and then collapsed into UMI-guided consensus sequences. With mixcr v2.1.11, UMI consensuses were aligned to TRA and TRB V and J templates and assembled into clonotypes. Expanded or contracted clonotypes were those called significant by both edgeR and NoisET, with noise models trained on biological replicates. edgeR calls used a false discovery rate-adjusted p below 0.01 and a log2 fold-change threshold of 1. As an exploratory analysis of dynamics, PCA with hierarchical clustering was applied to max-normalized trajectories of the 1000 most abundant clonotypes. Separately sequenced CD4+ and CD8+ repertoires were used to assign the CD4 or CD8 phenotype of responding clones. Using fastp trimming at Q25 and MiXCR clonotype assembly, TCRdb reanalyzed the public sequencing data and kept in-frame beta chains. Identical CDR3 protein sequences are pooled into one entry, listed with their most common genes and DNA. These V and J calls are TCRdb output, not the study's own analysis. For this sample there are 140,000 or so distinct CDR3 sequences; 13% to 15% appear just once. Approximately 30% of the sample lies in the top ten.

In its sample, this clonotype was seen a few times. The antigen this receptor binds is unknown. Per-base quality was not reported, and no clone a single base away is much larger than it. Ficoll-Paque density gradient centrifugation was used to isolate PBMCs. The chain was built from TRBV30 and TRBJ2-7; the D segment could be TRBD2, given 6 matching bases. This TCR was sampled from an adult woman who had mild COVID-19 (a few samples of this study predate the infection). The sample titles of this study are shuffled in the database, so cell type and time point are left out; the donor was told from shared clones. Specimen: PBMCs or a T cell subset sorted from them (not recorded which). The sequence in DNA is TGTGCCTGGAATCATTTCCGGGAGTTCGGGAACGAGCAGTACTTC. Translated, this is CAWNHFREFGNEQYF. Outside the CDR3, residues come from the reference TRBV30 and TRBJ2-7 proteins, so the full variable domain is: SQTIHQWPATLVQPVGSPLSLECTVEGTSNPNLYWYRQAAGRGLQLLFYSVGIGQISSEVPQNLSASRPQDRQFILSSKKLLLSDSGFYLCAWNHFREFGNEQYFGPGTRLTVT.